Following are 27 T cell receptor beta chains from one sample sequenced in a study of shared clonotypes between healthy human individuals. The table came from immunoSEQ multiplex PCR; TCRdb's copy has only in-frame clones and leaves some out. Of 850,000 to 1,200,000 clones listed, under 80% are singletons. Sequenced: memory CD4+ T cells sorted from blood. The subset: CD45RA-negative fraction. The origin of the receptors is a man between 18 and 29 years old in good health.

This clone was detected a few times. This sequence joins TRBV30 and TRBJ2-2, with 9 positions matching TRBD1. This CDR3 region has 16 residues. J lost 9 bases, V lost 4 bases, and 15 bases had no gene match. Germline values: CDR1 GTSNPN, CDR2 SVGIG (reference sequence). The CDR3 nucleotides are TGTGCCTGGATACCCCTTAATGGACAGGGGACTAGGGAGCTGTTTTTT. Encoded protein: CAWIPLNGQGTRELFF.

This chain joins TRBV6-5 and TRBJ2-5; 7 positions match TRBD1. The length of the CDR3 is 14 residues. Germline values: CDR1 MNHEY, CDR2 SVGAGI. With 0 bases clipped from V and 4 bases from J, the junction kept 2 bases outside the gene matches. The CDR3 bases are TGTGCCAGCAGTTACTCGGACAGGCGAGAGACCCAGTACTTC. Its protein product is CASSYSDRRETQYF.

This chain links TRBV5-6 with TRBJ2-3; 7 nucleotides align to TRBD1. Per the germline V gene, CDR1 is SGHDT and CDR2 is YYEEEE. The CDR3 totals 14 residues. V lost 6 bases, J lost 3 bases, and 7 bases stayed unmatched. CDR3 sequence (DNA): TGTGCCAGCAACCGACAGGGAGAAACAGATACGCAGTATTTT. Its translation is CASNRQGETDTQYF.

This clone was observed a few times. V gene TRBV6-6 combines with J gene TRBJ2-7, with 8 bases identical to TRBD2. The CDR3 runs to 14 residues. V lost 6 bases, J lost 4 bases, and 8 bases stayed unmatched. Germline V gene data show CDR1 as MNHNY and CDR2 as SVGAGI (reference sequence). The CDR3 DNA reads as TGTGCCAGCAGCCAGAAACTAGCGGATTACGAGCAGTACTTC. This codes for CASSQKLADYEQYF.

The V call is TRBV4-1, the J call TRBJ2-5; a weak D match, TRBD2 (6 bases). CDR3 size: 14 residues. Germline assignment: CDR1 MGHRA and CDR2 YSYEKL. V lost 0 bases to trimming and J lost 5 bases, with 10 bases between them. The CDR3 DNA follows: TGCGCCAGCAGCCAAGATAGGACTACTGAGACCCAGTACTTC. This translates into CASSQDRTTETQYF.

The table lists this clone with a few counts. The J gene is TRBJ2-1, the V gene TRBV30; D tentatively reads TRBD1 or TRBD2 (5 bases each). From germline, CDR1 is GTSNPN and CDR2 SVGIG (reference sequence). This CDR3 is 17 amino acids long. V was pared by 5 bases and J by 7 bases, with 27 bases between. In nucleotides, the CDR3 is TGTGCCTGGCACAGTCCCTTCAGGAGCGCCGAGGGGAATGAGCAGTTCTTC. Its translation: CAWHSPFRSAEGNEQFF.

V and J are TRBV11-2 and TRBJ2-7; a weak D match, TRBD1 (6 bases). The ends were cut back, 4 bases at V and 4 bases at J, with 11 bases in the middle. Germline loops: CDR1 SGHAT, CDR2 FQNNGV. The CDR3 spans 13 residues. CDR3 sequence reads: CASSSIRGYEQYF. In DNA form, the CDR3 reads TGTGCCAGCAGCTCCATCAGGGGTTACGAGCAGTACTTC.

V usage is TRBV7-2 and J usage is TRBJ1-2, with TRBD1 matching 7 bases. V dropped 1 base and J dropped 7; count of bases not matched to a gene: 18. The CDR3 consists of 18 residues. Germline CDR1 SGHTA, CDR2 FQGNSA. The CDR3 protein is CASSLGPGTVPQSSGYTF. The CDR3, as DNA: TGTGCCAGCAGCTTAGGGCCCGGGACAGTACCCCAATCGAGTGGCTACACCTTC. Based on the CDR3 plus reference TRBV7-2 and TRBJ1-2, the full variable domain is GAGVSQSPSNKVTEKGKDVELRCDPISGHTALYWYRQSLGQGLEFLIYFQGNSAPDKSGLPSDRFSAERTGGSVSTLTIQRTQQEDSAVYLCASSLGPGTVPQSSGYTFGSGTRLTVV.

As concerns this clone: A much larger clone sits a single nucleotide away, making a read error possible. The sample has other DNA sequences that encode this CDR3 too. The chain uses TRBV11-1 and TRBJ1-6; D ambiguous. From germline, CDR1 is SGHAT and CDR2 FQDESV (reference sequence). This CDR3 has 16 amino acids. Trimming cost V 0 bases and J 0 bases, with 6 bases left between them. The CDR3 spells CASSLASSSYNSPLHF. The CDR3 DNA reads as TGTGCCAGCAGCTTAGCTTCTAGCTCCTATAATTCACCCCTCCACTTT.

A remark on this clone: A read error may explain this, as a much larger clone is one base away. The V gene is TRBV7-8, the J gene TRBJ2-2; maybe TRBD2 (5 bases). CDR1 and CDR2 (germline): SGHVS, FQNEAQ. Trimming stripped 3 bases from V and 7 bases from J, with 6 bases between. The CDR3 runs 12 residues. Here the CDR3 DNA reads TGTGCCAGCAGCTTCGGGAACGGGGAGCTGTTTTTT. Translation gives CASSFGNGELFF.

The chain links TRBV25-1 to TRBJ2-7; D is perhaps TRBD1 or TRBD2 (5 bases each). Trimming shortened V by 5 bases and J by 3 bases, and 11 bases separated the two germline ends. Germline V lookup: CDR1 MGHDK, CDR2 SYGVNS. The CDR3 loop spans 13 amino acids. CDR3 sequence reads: CASSKGESYEQYF. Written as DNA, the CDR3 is TGTGCCAGCAGTAAAGGGGAGAGCTACGAGCAGTACTTC.

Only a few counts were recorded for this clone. The CDR3 DNA sequence: TGCGCCAGCAGCTCGACAGGGGGCAGTTCACCCCTCCACTTT. Its translation: CASSSTGGSSPLHF. The chain uses TRBV5-1 and TRBJ1-6; 10 bases fit TRBD1. CDR3 length: 14 amino acids. CDR1 is SGHRS, CDR2 YFSETQ, per germline. V lost 3 bases to trimming and J lost 9 bases; unmatched junction nucleotides: 3.

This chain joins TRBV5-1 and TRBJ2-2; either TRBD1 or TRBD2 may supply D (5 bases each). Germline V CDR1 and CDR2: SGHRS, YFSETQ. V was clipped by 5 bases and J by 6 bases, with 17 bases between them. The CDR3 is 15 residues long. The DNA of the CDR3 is TGCGCCAGCAGTCTCTTAGGGGACGTACCCGGGGAGCTGTTTTTT. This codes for CASSLLGDVPGELFF.

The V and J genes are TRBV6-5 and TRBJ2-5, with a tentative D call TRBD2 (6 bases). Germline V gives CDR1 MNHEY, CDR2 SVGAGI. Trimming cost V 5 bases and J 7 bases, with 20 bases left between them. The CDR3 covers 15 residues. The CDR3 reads CASSHRDLGRGTQYF. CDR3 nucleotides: TGTGCCAGCAGTCACCGGGACTTGGGACGCGGGACCCAGTACTTC.

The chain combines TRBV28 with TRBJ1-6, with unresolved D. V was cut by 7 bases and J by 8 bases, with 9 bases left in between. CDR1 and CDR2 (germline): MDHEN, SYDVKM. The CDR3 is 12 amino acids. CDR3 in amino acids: CASNPRDSPLHF. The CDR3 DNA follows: TGTGCCAGCAATCCACGGGATTCACCCCTCCACTTT.

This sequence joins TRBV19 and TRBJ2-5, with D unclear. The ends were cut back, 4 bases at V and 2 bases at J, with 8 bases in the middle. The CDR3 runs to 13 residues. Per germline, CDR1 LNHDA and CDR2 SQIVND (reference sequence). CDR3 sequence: CASSTFKQETQYF. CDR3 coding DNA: TGTGCCAGTAGTACCTTTAAACAAGAGACCCAGTACTTC.

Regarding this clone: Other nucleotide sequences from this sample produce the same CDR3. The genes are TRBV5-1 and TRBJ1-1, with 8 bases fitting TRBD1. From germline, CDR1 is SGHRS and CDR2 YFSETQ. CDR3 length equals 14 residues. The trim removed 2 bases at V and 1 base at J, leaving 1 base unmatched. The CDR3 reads CASSFDRGNTEAFF. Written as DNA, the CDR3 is TGCGCCAGCAGCTTCGACAGGGGGAACACTGAAGCTTTCTTT.

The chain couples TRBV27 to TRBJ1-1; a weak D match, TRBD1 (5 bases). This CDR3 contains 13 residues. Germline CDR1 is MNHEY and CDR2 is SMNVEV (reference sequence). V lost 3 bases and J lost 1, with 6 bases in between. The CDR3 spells CASSLTENTEAFF. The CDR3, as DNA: TGTGCCAGCAGTTTGACAGAGAACACTGAAGCTTTCTTT.

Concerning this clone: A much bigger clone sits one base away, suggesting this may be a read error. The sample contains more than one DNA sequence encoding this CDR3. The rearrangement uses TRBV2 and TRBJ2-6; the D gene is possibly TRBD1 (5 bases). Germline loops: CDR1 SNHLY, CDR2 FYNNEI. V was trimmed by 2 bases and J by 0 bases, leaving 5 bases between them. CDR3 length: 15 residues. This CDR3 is CASSEQGSGANVLTF. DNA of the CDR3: TGTGCCAGCAGTGAACAGGGCTCTGGGGCCAACGTCCTGACTTTC.

The CDR3 sequence: CASSKGQGEDGYTF. As DNA, the CDR3 is TGTGCCAGCAGCAAGGGACAGGGGGAAGATGGCTACACCTTC. The V gene is TRBV5-4, the J gene TRBJ1-2; TRBD1 matches 11 bases. The CDR3 spans 14 residues. After removal of 4 bases from V and 6 bases from J, the junction contained 5 bases not matched to a gene. Germline V gene sequence: CDR1 SGHNT, CDR2 YYREEE (reference sequence).

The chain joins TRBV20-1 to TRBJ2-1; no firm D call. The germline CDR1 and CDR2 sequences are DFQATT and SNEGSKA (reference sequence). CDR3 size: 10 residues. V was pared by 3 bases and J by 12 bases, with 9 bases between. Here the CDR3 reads CSASLHLQFF. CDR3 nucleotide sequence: TGCAGTGCTAGCCTTCACCTGCAGTTCTTC.

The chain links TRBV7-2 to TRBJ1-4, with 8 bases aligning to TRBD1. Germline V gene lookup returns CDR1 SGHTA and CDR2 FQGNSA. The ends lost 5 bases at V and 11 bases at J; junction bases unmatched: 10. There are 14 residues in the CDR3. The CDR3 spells CASSPDRGLGKLFF. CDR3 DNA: TGTGCCAGCAGCCCAGACAGGGGCCTGGGTAAACTGTTTTTT.

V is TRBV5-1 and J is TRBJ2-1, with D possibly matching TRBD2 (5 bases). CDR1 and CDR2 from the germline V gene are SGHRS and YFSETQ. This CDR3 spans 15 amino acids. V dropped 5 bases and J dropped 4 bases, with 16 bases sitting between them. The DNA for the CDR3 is TGCGCCAGCAGTCCCCGGCTAGGAGGTTACAATGAGCAGTTCTTC. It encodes CASSPRLGGYNEQFF.

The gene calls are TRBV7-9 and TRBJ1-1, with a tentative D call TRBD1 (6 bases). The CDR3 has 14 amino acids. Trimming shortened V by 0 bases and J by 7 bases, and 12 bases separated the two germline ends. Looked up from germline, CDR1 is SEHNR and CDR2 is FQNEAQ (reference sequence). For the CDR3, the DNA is TGTGCCAGCAGCTTAGCGCTGGGGGCGATTGAAGCTTTCTTT. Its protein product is CASSLALGAIEAFF.

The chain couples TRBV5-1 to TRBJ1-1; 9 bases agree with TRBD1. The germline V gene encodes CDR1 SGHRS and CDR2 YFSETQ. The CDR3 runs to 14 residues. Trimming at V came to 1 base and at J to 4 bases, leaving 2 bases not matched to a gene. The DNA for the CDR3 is TGCGCCAGCAGCTTGTTGACAGGGGGCACTGAAGCTTTCTTT. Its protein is CASSLLTGGTEAFF. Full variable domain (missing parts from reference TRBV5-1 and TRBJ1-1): KAGVTQTPRYLIKTRGQQVTLSCSPISGHRSVSWYQQTPGQGLQFLFEYFSETQRNKGNFPGRFSGRQFSNSRSEMNVSTLELGDSALYLCASSLLTGGTEAFFGQGTRLTVV.

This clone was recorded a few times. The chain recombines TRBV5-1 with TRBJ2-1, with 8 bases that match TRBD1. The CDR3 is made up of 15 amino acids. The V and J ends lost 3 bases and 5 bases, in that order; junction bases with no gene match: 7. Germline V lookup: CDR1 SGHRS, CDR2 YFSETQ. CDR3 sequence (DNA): TGCGCCAGCAGCTCTTCGGGACAGGATCACAATGAGCAGTTCTTC. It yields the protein CASSSSGQDHNEQFF.

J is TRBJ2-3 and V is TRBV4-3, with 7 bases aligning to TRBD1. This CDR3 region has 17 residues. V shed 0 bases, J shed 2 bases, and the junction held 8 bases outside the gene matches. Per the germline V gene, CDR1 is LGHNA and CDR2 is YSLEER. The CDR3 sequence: CASSQDPRQGNTDTQYF. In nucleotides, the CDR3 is TGCGCCAGCAGCCAAGACCCAAGACAGGGTAACACAGATACGCAGTATTTT.